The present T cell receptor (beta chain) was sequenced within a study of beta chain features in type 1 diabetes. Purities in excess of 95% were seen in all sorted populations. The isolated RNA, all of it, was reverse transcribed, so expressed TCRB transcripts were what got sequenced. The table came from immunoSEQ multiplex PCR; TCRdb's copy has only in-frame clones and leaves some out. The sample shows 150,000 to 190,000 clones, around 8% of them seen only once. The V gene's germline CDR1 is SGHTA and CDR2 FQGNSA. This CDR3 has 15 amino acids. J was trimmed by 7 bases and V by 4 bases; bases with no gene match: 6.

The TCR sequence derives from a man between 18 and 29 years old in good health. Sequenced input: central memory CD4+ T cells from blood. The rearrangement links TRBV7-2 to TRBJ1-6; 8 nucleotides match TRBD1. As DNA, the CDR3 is TGTGCCAGCAGCTCACGACAGGGGTCGAATTCACCCCTCCACTTT. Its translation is CASSSRQGSNSPLHF.